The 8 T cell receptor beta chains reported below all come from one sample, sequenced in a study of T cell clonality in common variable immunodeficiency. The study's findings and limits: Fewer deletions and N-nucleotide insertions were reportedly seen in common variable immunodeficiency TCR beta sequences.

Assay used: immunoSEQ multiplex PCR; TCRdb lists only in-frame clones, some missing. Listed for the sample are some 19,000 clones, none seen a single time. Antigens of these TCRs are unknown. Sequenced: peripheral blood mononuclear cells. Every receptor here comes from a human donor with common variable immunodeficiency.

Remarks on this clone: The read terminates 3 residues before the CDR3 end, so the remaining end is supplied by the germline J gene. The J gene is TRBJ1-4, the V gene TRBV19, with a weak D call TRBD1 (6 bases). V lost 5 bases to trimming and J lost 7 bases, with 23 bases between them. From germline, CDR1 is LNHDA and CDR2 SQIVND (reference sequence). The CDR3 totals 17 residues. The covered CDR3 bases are TGTGCCAGTAGTGTTCTAATCGTGGGGGCGGATAGTGAAAAA. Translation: CASSVLIVGADSEK. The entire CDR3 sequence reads CASSVLIVGADSEKLFF.

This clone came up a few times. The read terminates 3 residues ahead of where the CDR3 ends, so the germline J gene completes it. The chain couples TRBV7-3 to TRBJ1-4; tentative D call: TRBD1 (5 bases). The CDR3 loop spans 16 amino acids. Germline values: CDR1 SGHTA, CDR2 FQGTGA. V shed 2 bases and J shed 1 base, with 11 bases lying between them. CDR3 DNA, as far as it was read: TGTGCCAGCAGCTTACTAGGGGAGTTAACTAATGAAAAA. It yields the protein CASSLLGELTNEK. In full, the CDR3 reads CASSLLGELTNEKLFF. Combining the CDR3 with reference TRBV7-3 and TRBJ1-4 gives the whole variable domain GAGVSQTPSNKVTEKGKYVELRCDPISGHTALYWYRQSLGQGPEFLIYFQGTGAADDSGLPNDRFFAVRPEGSVSTLKIQRTERGDSAVYLCASSLLGELTNEKLFFGSGTQLSVL.

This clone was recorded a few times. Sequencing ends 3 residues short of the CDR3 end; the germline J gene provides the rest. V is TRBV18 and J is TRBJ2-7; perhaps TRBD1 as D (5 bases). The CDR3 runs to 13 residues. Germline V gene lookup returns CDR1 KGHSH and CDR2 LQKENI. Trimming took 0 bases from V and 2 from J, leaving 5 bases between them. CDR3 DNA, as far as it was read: TGTGCCAGCTCACCACCAGGGGCCTACGAG. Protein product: CASSPPGAYE. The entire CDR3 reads CASSPPGAYEQYF.

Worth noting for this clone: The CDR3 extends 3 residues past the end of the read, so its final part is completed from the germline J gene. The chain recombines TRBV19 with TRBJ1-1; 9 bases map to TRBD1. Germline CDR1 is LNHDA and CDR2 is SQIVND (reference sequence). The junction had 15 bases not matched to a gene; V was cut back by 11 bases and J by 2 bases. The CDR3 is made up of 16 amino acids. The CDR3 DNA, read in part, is TGTGCCTCAAGAAAGGGACAGGGCGGGGGTAACACTGAA. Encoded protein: CASRKGQGGGNTE. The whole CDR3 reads CASRKGQGGGNTEAFF. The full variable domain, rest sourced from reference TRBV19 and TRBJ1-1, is DGGITQSPKYLFRKEGQNVTLSCEQNLNHDAMYWYRQDPGQGLRLIYYSQIVNDFQKGDIAEGYSVSREKKESFPLTVTSAQKNPTAFYLCASRKGQGGGNTEAFFGQGTRLTVV.

Incomplete CDR3 DNA: TGTGCCAGCAGCCCCCACAAAAAAACTAGCGGGGGTCCCTACGAG. Its protein product is CASSPHKKTSGGPYE. The CDR3 reads in full as CASSPHKKTSGGPYEQYF. The chain combines TRBV7-8 with TRBJ2-7; the match to TRBD2 covers 11 bases. The read stops 3 residues short of the end of the CDR3; the missing end is completed from the germline J gene. CDR3 length: 18 amino acids. Germline-derived CDR1 and CDR2 are SGHVS and FQNEAQ. The trim removed 5 bases at V and 2 bases at J, leaving 14 bases unmatched.

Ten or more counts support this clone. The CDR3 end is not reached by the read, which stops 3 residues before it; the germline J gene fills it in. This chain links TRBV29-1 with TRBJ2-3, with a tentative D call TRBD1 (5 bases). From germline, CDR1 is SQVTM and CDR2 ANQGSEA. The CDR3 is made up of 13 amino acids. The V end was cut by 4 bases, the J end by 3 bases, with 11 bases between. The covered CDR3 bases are TGCAGCGTTGTACAGGTGGGGACAGATACG. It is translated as CSVVQVGTDT. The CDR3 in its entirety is CSVVQVGTDTQYF.

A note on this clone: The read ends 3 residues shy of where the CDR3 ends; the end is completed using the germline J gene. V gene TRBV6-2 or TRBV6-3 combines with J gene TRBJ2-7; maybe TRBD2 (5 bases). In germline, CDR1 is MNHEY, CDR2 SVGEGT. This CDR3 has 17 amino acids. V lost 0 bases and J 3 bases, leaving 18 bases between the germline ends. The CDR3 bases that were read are TGTGCCAGCAGTTACTCGAGTTCCGGGGAAAGCTTCTACGAG. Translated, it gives CASSYSSSGESFYE. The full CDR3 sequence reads CASSYSSSGESFYEQYF.

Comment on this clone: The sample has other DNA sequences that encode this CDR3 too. The CDR3 sequence: CASSPDRNQPQHF. CDR3 DNA, as far as it was read: TGTGCCAGCTCACCCGACAGAAATCAGCCC. The chain employs TRBV18 and TRBJ1-5, with D perhaps TRBD1 (5 bases). The read ends 3 residues shy of where the CDR3 ends; the end is completed using the germline J gene. With 3 bases removed from V and 4 bases from J, the gap between germline ends came to 7 bases. The CDR3 covers 13 residues. Germline V gives CDR1 KGHSH, CDR2 LQKENI.